This section outlines one T cell receptor beta chain sequence together with its context. The sample is drawn from a study of blood T cell repertoires in COVID-19. The wider study: The United States, Italy and Spain supplied acute and convalescent COVID-19 samples.

Authors' analysis steps: Amplifying reference gene primers gave estimates of nucleated cell counts. Data came from immunoSEQ multiplex PCR; TCRdb stores just in-frame clones and leaves some out. V, J and clone size reflect that table, while D and trimming were determined from the DNA. Found here are roughly 150,000 clones, around 80% of them singletons; the top ten hold around a tenth. Germline assignment: CDR1 MNHEY and CDR2 SVGEGT. This CDR3 spans 12 amino acids. Unmatched junction bases numbered 8, after V lost 6 bases and J lost 10 bases. The V and J genes are TRBV6-2 or TRBV6-3 and TRBJ2-7; 8 bases are shared with TRBD1. The sequenced sample consisted of peripheral blood. This TCR was recovered from a woman aged 50 to 65 with acute or convalescent COVID-19. CDR3 amino acids: CASSQEGQGQYF. DNA of the CDR3: TGTGCCAGCAGCCAGGAAGGACAGGGACAGTACTTC.